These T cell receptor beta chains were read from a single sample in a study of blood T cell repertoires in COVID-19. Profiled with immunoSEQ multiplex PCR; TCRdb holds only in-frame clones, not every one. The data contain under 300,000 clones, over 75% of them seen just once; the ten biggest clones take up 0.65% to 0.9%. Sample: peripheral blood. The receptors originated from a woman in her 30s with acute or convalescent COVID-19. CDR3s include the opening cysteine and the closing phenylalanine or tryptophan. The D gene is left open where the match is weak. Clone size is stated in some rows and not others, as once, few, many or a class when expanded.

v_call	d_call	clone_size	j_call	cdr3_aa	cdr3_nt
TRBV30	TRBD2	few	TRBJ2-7	CAWSAEGLARGYEQYF	TGTGCCTGGAGCGCTGAGGGACTAGCACGAGGCTACGAGCAGTACTTC
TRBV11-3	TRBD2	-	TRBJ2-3	CASSSREGDTQYF	TGTGCCAGCAGCTCGAGGGAGGGAGATACGCAGTATTTT
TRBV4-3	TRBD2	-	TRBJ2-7	CASSQALAVTYEQYF	TGCGCCAGCAGCCAAGCCCTAGCGGTCACGTACGAGCAGTACTTC
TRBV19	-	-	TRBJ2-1	CASSIAGGPGGLTGYNEQFF	TGTGCCAGTAGTATAGCCGGAGGTCCGGGTGGGCTAACCGGTTACAATGAGCAGTTCTTC
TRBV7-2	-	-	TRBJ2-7	CASSFPGLTYEQYF	TGTGCCAGCAGCTTTCCAGGATTAACCTACGAGCAGTACTTC
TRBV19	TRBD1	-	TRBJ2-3	CASSTSPGTGSTDTQYF	TGTGCCAGTAGTACCAGCCCCGGGACAGGTAGCACAGATACGCAGTATTTT
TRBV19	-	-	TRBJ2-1	CASSIAGAAYNEQFF	TGTGCCAGTAGTATCGCGGGGGCCGCCTACAATGAGCAGTTCTTC
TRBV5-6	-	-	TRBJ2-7	CASSPRRGEYEQYF	TGTGCCAGCAGCCCGAGGAGGGGCGAGTACGAGCAGTACTTC
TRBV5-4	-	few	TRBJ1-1	CASSPVGGNTEAFF	TGTGCCAGCAGCCCGGTGGGAGGGAACACTGAAGCTTTCTTT
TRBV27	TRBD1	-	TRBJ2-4	CASSSRTGNLGVIQYF	TGTGCCAGCAGTTCGCGGACAGGGAACTTAGGGGTCATTCAGTACTTC
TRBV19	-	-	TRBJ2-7	CASSIVQGSEQYF	TGTGCCAGTAGTATAGTACAGGGTTCCGAGCAGTACTTC
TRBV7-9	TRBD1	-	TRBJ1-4	CASSLGQGATNEKLFF	TGTGCCAGCAGCTTGGGACAGGGGGCCACTAATGAAAAACTGTTTTTT
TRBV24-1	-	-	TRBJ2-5	CATSEQQGRETQYF	TGTGCCACCAGTGAGCAGCAGGGTAGAGAGACCCAGTACTTC
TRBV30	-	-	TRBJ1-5	CAWSTDSSNQPQHF	TGTGCCTGGAGTACCGACAGCTCCAATCAGCCCCAGCATTTT
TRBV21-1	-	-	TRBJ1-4	CASSKGGQTGFF	TGTGCCAGCAGCAAAGGGGGACAGACCGGATTTTTT
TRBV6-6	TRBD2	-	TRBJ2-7	CASSFRAGGGGEQYF	TGTGCCAGCAGTTTCCGAGCGGGAGGGGGGGGCGAGCAGTACTTC
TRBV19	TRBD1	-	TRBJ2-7	CASSIGQGLAYEQYF	TGTGCCAGTAGTATTGGACAGGGGTTAGCCTACGAGCAGTACTTC
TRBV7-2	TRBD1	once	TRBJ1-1	CASSQARDRAAFF	TGTGCCAGCAGCCAAGCGAGGGACAGGGCGGCTTTCTTT
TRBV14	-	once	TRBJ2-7	CASSRLPGVSYEQYF	TGTGCCAGCAGCCGGTTGCCGGGGGTGTCCTACGAGCAGTACTTC
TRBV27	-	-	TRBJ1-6	CASWGRLRNSPLHF	TGTGCCAGCTGGGGGCGTCTGCGCAATTCACCCCTCCACTTT
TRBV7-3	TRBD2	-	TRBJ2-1	CASSLTSGLAGTNEQFF	TGTGCCAGCAGCTTAACTTCAGGACTAGCGGGAACCAATGAGCAGTTCTTC
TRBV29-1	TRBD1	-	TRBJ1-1	CSVRTGVTEAFF	TGCAGCGTCCGGACAGGGGTCACTGAAGCTTTCTTT
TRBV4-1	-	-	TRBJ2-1	CASSQDRNSYNEQFF	TGCGCCAGCAGCCAAGACAGGAATTCCTACAATGAGCAGTTCTTC
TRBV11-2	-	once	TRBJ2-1	CASSLVLYNEQFF	TGTGCCAGCAGCTTAGTACTCTACAATGAGCAGTTCTTC
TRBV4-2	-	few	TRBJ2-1	CASSQEALYNEQFF	TGTGCCAGCAGCCAAGAGGCCCTCTACAATGAGCAGTTCTTC
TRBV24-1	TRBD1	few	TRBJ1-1	CATSDGQGEAFF	TGTGCCACCAGTGATGGACAGGGTGAAGCTTTCTTT
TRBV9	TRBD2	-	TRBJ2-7	CASSVGLAASSYEQYF	TGTGCCAGCAGCGTGGGACTAGCGGCAAGCTCCTACGAGCAGTACTTC
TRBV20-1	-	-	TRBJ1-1	CSASYSGIAEAFF	TGCAGTGCTAGTTACTCAGGGATCGCTGAAGCTTTCTTT
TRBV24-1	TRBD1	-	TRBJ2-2	CATSDDRDVGELFF	TGTGCCACCAGTGATGACAGGGATGTCGGGGAGCTGTTTTTT
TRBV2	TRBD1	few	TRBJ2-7	CASTSDRVGEQYF	TGTGCCAGCACCTCCGACAGGGTGGGCGAGCAGTACTTC
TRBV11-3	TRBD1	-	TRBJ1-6	CASSRAGGPTDSPLHF	TGTGCCAGCAGCAGGGCAGGGGGCCCCACGGACTCACCCCTCCACTTT
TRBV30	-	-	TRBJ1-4	CAWSASRGGNEKLFF	TGTGCCTGGTCCGCGAGTAGGGGGGGTAATGAAAAACTGTTTTTT
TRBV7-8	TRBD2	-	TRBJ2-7	CASSLATSGTSVPYEQYF	TGTGCCAGCAGCTTAGCGACTAGCGGGACTTCCGTACCCTACGAGCAGTACTTC
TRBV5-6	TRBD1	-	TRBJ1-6	CASSLMDRGSPLHF	TGTGCCAGCAGCTTGATGGACAGGGGATCACCCCTCCACTTT
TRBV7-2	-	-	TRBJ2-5	CASSLEGSSTQETQYF	TGTGCCAGCAGCTTAGAAGGTTCTAGCACCCAAGAGACCCAGTACTTC
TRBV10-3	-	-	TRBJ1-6	CAISFDRNSPLHF	TGTGCCATCAGTTTTGACAGGAACTCACCCCTCCACTTT
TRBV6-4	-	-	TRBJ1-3	CASSEGHSNSGNTIYF	TGTGCCAGCAGTGAAGGACACTCAAACTCTGGAAACACCATATATTTT
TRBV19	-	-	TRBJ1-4	CASGAQVALATNEKLFF	TGTGCCAGTGGGGCGCAGGTAGCATTAGCAACTAATGAAAAACTGTTTTTT
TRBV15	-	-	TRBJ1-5	CATSRGQPNQPQHF	TGTGCCACCAGCAGAGGACAGCCAAATCAGCCCCAGCATTTT
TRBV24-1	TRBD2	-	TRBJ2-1	CATSDHSGNSYNEQFF	TGTGCCACCAGTGATCATAGCGGGAACTCCTACAATGAGCAGTTCTTC
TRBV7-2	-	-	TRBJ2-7	CASSEPLSTDSRF	TGTGCCAGCAGCGAACCCCTCTCTACGGACTCGCGTTTC
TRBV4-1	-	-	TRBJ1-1	CASSQDLENTEAFF	TGCGCCAGCAGCCAAGATTTAGAGAACACTGAAGCTTTCTTT
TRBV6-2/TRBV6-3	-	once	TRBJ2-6	CASSLFRARQGTSGANVLTF	TGTGCCAGCAGTTTATTCCGGGCTCGGCAGGGTACTTCTGGGGCCAACGTCCTGACTTTC
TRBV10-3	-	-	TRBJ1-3	CAILDPEGDTIYF	TGTGCCATCTTAGACCCGGAGGGAGACACCATATATTTT
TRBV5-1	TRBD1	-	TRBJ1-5	CASSLGGTGNQPQHF	TGCGCCAGCAGCTTGGGGGGGACAGGGAATCAGCCCCAGCATTTT
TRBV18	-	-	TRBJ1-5	CASSPNVGGTNQPQHF	TGTGCCAGCTCACCAAACGTTGGAGGTACTAATCAGCCCCAGCATTTT
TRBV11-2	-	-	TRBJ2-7	CASSLAGPTYEQYF	TGTGCCAGCAGCTTAGCAGGCCCCACCTACGAGCAGTACTTC
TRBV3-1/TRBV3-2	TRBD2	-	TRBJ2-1	CASSQSGLATYNEQFF	TGTGCCAGCAGCCAGTCGGGACTAGCGACTTACAATGAGCAGTTCTTC
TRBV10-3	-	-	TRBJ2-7	CAITSSSYEQYF	TGTGCCATCACCTCTAGCTCCTACGAGCAGTACTTC
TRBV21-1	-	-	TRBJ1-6	CASSPDFNSPLHF	TGTGCCAGCAGCCCGGACTTTAATTCACCCCTCCACTTT
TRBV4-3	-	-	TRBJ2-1	CASSRSGSSYNEQFF	TGCGCCAGCAGCCGGAGCGGGTCGTCCTACAATGAGCAGTTCTTC
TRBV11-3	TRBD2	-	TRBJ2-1	CASSPHRGLAGGNYNEQFF	TGTGCCAGCAGCCCGCACAGGGGACTAGCGGGAGGGAATTACAATGAGCAGTTCTTC
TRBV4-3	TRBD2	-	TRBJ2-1	CASSQDRLAGASSGQFF	TGCGCCAGCAGCCAAGACCGACTAGCGGGAGCCTCTTCGGGGCAGTTCTTC
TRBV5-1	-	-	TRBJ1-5	CASSLELDQPQHF	TGCGCCAGCAGCTTGGAACTCGATCAGCCCCAGCATTTT
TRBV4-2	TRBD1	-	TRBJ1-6	CASSQTGTGVINSPLHF	TGTGCCAGCAGCCAAACCGGGACAGGGGTCATTAATTCACCCCTCCACTTT
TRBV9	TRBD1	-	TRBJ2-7	CASSVETGKGYEQYF	TGTGCCAGCAGCGTCGAGACAGGGAAGGGCTACGAGCAGTACTTC